The source of this T cell receptor (beta chain) is a study of blood T cells in healthy people across ages. Whole-study context: About one barcoded beta molecule per two T cells was captured by template switching.

Extractions gave at least 6 micrograms of total RNA per sample. Only a few counts were recorded for this clonotype. Next came a second PCR, run for about 7 to 12 cycles, which used a sample-barcoded 5' primer along with a J-beta primer mix. A tag from a template-switch adaptor with 12 random nucleotides marked each cDNA molecule. Each CDR3 protein is one row after TCRdb ran MiXCR on the 5' RACE reads. The profile shows under 800,000 distinct CDR3 sequences, around a fifth of them singletons. This CDR3 spans 14 amino acids. Germline CDR1 SEHNR, CDR2 FQNEAQ (reference sequence). The sample was blood. The source is a man aged 65-85 years in good health. The V gene is TRBV7-9, the J gene TRBJ2-5; D possibly corresponds to TRBD2 (5 bases). The DNA end lines up better with TRBJ2-1; the J call may be wrong. This CDR3 is CASSLETSYNEQFF. DNA for the CDR3: TGTGCCAGCAGCTTAGAAACTAGTTACAATGAGCAGTTCTTC.